This T cell receptor beta chain derives from a study of T cells in Graves' hyperthyroidism and ophthalmopathy. Roughly 10 ml of fresh peripheral blood supplied the PBMCs. Amplified regions were TCR beta CDR3 sequences from RNA transcripts. HTBI primers were used for first-round RT-PCR of the TCR CDR3. TCRdb called the multiplex PCR reads again in MiXCR, with one record for every CDR3 protein. The table has over 700,000 distinct CDR3 sequences, 35% to 45% seen once. This CDR3 comprises 15 residues. Germline values: CDR1 LNHDA, CDR2 SQIVND (reference sequence). V lost 3 bases to trimming and J lost 4 bases; unmatched junction nucleotides: 6.

Sequenced: blood. This receptor was obtained from a man aged 18 to 30 with Graves' hyperthyroidism. The chain uses TRBV19 and TRBJ2-7, with 10 positions matching TRBD2. CDR3 protein: CASSMTGTSAYEQYF. The CDR3, as DNA: TGTGCCAGTAGTATGACCGGGACTAGCGCTTACGAGCAGTACTTC.